This T cell receptor (beta chain) was identified during a study of blood T cell repertoires in COVID-19. Study as a whole: Acute and convalescent COVID-19 samples came from the United States, Italy and Spain. In each case, the material was cDNA or gDNA derived from T cells, B-cell-depleted T cells, or PBMCs.

Original handling: Estimation of nucleated cell counts was performed using reference gene primer amplification. TCRdb's copy holds only in-frame clones and misses some; the assay was immunoSEQ multiplex PCR. V, J and clone size reflect that table, while D and trimming were determined from the DNA. The sample holds roughly 170,000 clones, about 90% seen once. CDR1 and CDR2 from the germline V gene are KGHSH and LQKENI. The length of the CDR3 is 17 residues. V gave up 4 bases and J gave up 2 bases; unmatched junction bases: 7. J is TRBJ2-2 and V is TRBV18; 10 bases are a match to TRBD2. The TCR originated in a man in his 70s with active or convalescent COVID-19. The sequencing sample was made of peripheral blood. The CDR3 spells CASSRNIAGGNTGELFF. The CDR3 DNA is TGTGCCAGCTCACGGAATATAGCGGGAGGAAACACCGGGGAGCTGTTTTTT.